The sequence of this T cell receptor (beta chain) was determined in a study of cytomegalovirus exposure and HLA in healthy donors. The PCR used 60 Vbeta and 13 Jbeta primers. Assay: immunoSEQ multiplex PCR; the TCRdb copy retains only in-frame clones and omits some. The profile covers around 180,000 clones, with more than 75% appearing a single time and around 1.5% taken by the ten largest. Per the germline V gene, CDR1 is SEHNR and CDR2 is FQNEAQ (reference sequence). This CDR3 comprises 19 residues. V was cut by 5 bases and J by 0 bases, with 23 bases left in between. The chain carries TRBV7-9 and TRBJ1-3; D possibly corresponds to TRBD1 (6 bases). This TCR derives from a woman aged 18-29 years in good health and CMV-seronegative. The sequenced material came from PBMCs. CDR3 nucleotides: TGTGCCAGCAGCCCGATTGGCCAGGACAGCCATAACTCTGGAAACACCATATATTTT. Protein sequence: CASSPIGQDSHNSGNTIYF.